Below, one TCR beta chain is given with its context. Regarding time point: new active TB diagnosis, blood taken before or within 7 days of starting treatment. Each donor contributed 95,000 or so T cells on average, unsorted. The CDR3 consists of 17 residues. The germline V gene has CDR1 SGHNT and CDR2 YYREEE (reference sequence). Trimming removed 3 bases from V and 0 bases from J; junction bases left unmatched: 12. This record comes from a study of T cells in tuberculosis. As for the study in general: This South African cohort compared adolescents with or without latent tuberculosis against adults with active tuberculosis. Within 7 days of starting treatment, or before, PBMC were stored.

The method was immunoSEQ multiplex PCR; TCRdb's version includes in-frame clones alone and lacks a portion of them. This repertoire shows around 30,000 clones, roughly 93% found once; its top ten account for about an eighth. This receptor was identified in an adult with tuberculosis. J is TRBJ2-7 and V is TRBV5-4; TRBD1 aligns across 7 bases. Source: PBMCs, taken at tuberculosis diagnosis. CDR3 loop: CASSYRDSYLSSYEQYF. Here the CDR3 DNA reads TGTGCCAGCAGCTACCGGGACAGTTATTTGAGCTCCTACGAGCAGTACTTC.